One and the same sample provided the 9 T cell receptor gamma chains below, sequenced in a study of γδ T cells in repeated Plasmodium falciparum infection. Gammadelta T cells were flow-sorted from PBMC into Vgamma9/Vdelta2+ and Vdelta2-negative populations for bulk analysis. TCRdb fed the multiplex PCR reads to CATT. This table has around 14,000 gamma-chain clones, roughly 1.7% appearing once. Material for sequencing was gamma-delta T cells from blood. Receptor source: a pool of human donors (malaria-infected and uninfected, not separated).

As regards this clone: TCRdb lists the protein of a much larger clone for this DNA, which differs at residue 4, so this is likely a read error; the protein given here is translated from the DNA itself. Other DNA sequences in the same sample also yield this CDR3. The gene calls are TRGV9 and TRGJP. The J gene, absent from TCRdb, was called here by matching the DNA to germline. The CDR3 consists of 18 residues. From germline, CDR1 is GITISATS and CDR2 ISYDGTV (reference sequence). The CDR3 here is CALREVSPQELGKKIKVF. For the CDR3, the DNA is TGTGCCTTGAGGGAGGTGTCCCCTCAAGAGTTGGGCAAAAAAATCAAGGTATTT.

This clone was picked up many times. This DNA's translation differs at residue 6 from TCRdb's protein, which comes from a much larger clone; a read error is likely, and the protein shown is translated from the DNA. The chain links TRGV9 to TRGJP. The germline V gene encodes CDR1 GITISATS and CDR2 ISYDGTV (reference sequence). Trimming took 2 bases from V and 10 from J; bases not matched to a gene: 5. The CDR3 is 15 residues long. DNA of the CDR3: TGTGCCTTGTGGGAGGAGCTATTGGGCAAAAAAATCAAGGTATTT. It translates to CALWEELLGKKIKVF.

This clone has more than one count but fewer than ten. A far bigger clonotype differs at one base, so this is likely a read error. J is TRGJP1 and V is TRGV3. The J gene, left out of TCRdb, was set here by checking the DNA against germline. The CDR3 runs to 13 residues. Looked up from germline, CDR1 is VTNTFY and CDR2 is YDVSTARD (reference sequence). CDR3 bases: TGTGCCACCTGGGACAGTCCTGGCTGGTTCAAGATATTT. Translating it yields CATWDSPGWFKIF.

Remarks on this clone: The protein TCRdb lists belongs to a much larger clone and differs from this DNA's translation at residue 11, which points to a read error; the protein shown is made from the DNA. No J gene call was made, and the V gene is TRGV9. The germline CDR1 and CDR2 sequences are GITISATS and ISYDGTV (reference sequence). This CDR3 spans 13 amino acids. CDR3 protein: CALWEPGIWIRTF. The CDR3 DNA reads as TGTGCCTTGTGGGAGCCGGGGATATGGATCAGGACGTTT.

This clone occurred many times. A far larger clone is a single base away, which makes a read error likely. The same CDR3 is also encoded by other DNA sequences in this sample. The rearrangement uses TRGV9 and TRGJ1 or TRGJ2. The germline V gene encodes CDR1 GITISATS and CDR2 ISYDGTV (reference sequence). The CDR3 covers 17 residues. The CDR3 DNA is TGTGCCCTGTGGGACCCCACCCAAAAGGGTGTAAATTATAAGAAACTCTTT. Translation gives CALWDPTQKGVNYKKLF.

This clone counts as medium-sized. The same CDR3 also results from other DNA sequences found in this sample. This chain connects TRGV9 to TRGJ1 or TRGJ2. The CDR3 is 12 amino acids. CDR1 and CDR2 from the germline V gene are GITISATS and ISYDGTV (reference sequence). Losses at the gene ends were 2 bases for V and 4 bases for J; bases not matched to a gene: 2. The CDR3 protein is CALWEAYYKKLF. The CDR3 region has the DNA TGTGCCTTGTGGGAGGCGTATTATAAGAAACTCTTT.

In its sample, this clone was seen many times. TCRdb records a much larger clone's protein for this DNA, with a difference at residue 6 that likely arises from a read error; the protein given is the translation of the DNA. The chain combines TRGV4 with TRGJ1 or TRGJ2. The junction had 5 bases not matched to a gene; V was cut back by 2 bases and J by 7 bases. From germline, CDR1 is EGSTGY and CDR2 YDSYTSSV. The CDR3 runs 12 residues. CDR3 coding DNA: TGTGCCACCTGGGATGCTAACTATAAGAAACTCTTT. Amino acids: CATWDANYKKLF.

This clone was picked up many times. The mismatch at residue 9 between this DNA's translation and the TCRdb protein of a much larger clone likely reflects a read error; the protein shown is translated from the DNA. V and J are TRGV3 and TRGJ1 or TRGJ2. The CDR3 spans 13 residues. Germline lookup yields CDR1 VTNTFY and CDR2 YDVSTARD (reference sequence). CDR3 sequence: CATWDTNYDKKLF. The CDR3 region has the DNA TGTGCCACCTGGGACACCAATTATGATAAGAAACTCTTT.

This clone was picked up a small number of times. The translation of this DNA and the TCRdb protein of a much larger clone differ at residue 5, probably owing to a read error; the protein shown here is translated from the DNA. The rearrangement links TRGV2 to TRGJ1 or TRGJ2. The J gene, absent from TCRdb, was called here by matching the DNA to germline. The CDR3 is 13 amino acids. The germline gives CDR1 EGSNGY, CDR2 YDSYNSKV. CDR3 DNA sequence: TGTGCCACCTGGAACGGGGTCCATTATAAGAAACTCTTT. This translates into CATWNGVHYKKLF.